This TCR beta chain stems from a study of cytomegalovirus exposure and HLA in healthy donors. Study-level results: DRB1 showed the most TCR associations and HLA-C the fewest in a later analysis, as rates varied by HLA locus. Sequencing likely produced, as an artifact, a cluster of highly shared sequence variants.

Details on this clone: Its antigen is as yet unknown.

PCR involved 60 Vbeta and 13 Jbeta primers. Generated by immunoSEQ multiplex PCR, the TCRdb table keeps only in-frame clones and is missing some. Among approximately 100,000 clones, about four fifths were seen once, and the ten largest hold 10% to 11%. Trimming stripped 5 bases from V and 2 bases from J, with 15 bases between. The CDR3 sequence is 16 residues long. Germline V CDR1 and CDR2: SGHVS, FQNEAQ. The clonotype comes from a man younger than 35 in good health and CMV-seropositive. The chain combines TRBV7-8 with TRBJ2-2, with a possible D match to TRBD2 (5 bases). Material: PBMCs. DNA of the CDR3: TGTGCCAGCAGCAGTCGGACGGACTTTAACACCGGGGAGCTGTTTTTT. Translation: CASSSRTDFNTGELFF. Looking up the rest from reference TRBV7-8 and TRBJ2-2 gives the full variable domain: GAGVSQSPRYKVAKRGQDVALRCDPISGHVSLFWYQQALGQGPEFLTYFQNEAQLDKSGLPSDRFFAERPEGSVSTLKIQRTQQEDSAVYLCASSSRTDFNTGELFFGEGSRLTVL.